One sample yielded the 29 T cell receptor beta chains listed below, sequenced in a study of cytomegalovirus exposure and HLA in healthy donors. Primers for the PCR totalled 60 Vbeta and 13 Jbeta. Assay used: immunoSEQ multiplex PCR; TCRdb lists only in-frame clones, some missing. Of under 130,000 clones listed, about 80% are singletons. What was sequenced was PBMCs. These receptors all stem from a man aged 25-40 years in good health and CMV-seronegative.

The gene calls are TRBV19 and TRBJ1-5; 10 nucleotides line up with TRBD1. The germline V gene has CDR1 LNHDA and CDR2 SQIVND (reference sequence). The CDR3 runs to 15 residues. Losses at the gene ends were 6 bases for V and 7 bases for J; bases not matched to a gene: 9. The DNA for the CDR3 is TGTGCCAGTAGCTCACCCGGGACAGGGGACCAGCCCCAGCATTTT. Translated, it gives CASSSPGTGDQPQHF. Combining the CDR3 with reference TRBV19 and TRBJ1-5 gives the whole variable domain DGGITQSPKYLFRKEGQNVTLSCEQNLNHDAMYWYRQDPGQGLRLIYYSQIVNDFQKGDIAEGYSVSREKKESFPLTVTSAQKNPTAFYLCASSSPGTGDQPQHFGDGTRLSIL.

V gene TRBV5-6 combines with J gene TRBJ1-1, with a possible D match to TRBD1 (6 bases). This CDR3 has 14 amino acids. V shed 7 bases and J shed 5 bases, with 18 bases lying between them. Germline loops: CDR1 SGHDT, CDR2 YYEEEE. The CDR3 spells CASFEQGRRTEAFF. The CDR3 bases are TGTGCCAGCTTCGAACAGGGTCGACGAACTGAAGCTTTCTTT.

This clone has ten or more counts. The chain couples TRBV4-3 to TRBJ1-3; D is undetermined. Trimming shortened V by 1 base and J by 1 base, and 5 bases separated the two germline ends. Germline V gives CDR1 LGHNA, CDR2 YSLEER. There are 14 residues in the CDR3. The CDR3 DNA is TGCGCCAGCAGCCAAGGGGCGTCTGGAAACACCATATATTTT. Translation gives CASSQGASGNTIYF.

The chain couples TRBV20-1 to TRBJ1-4; TRBD1 matches at 8 bases. V dropped 6 bases and J dropped 8; count of bases not matched to a gene: 2. CDR3 length equals 11 residues. The germline V gene encodes CDR1 DFQATT and CDR2 SNEGSKA (reference sequence). The CDR3 DNA sequence: TGCAGTGCCCGGGACAGGGAAAAACTGTTTTTT. As protein: CSARDREKLFF.

This chain links TRBV28 with TRBJ2-3; no clear D gene. V lost 5 bases, J lost 4 bases, and 7 bases lay in between. Germline V gene sequence: CDR1 MDHEN, CDR2 SYDVKM. There are 12 residues in the CDR3. In nucleotides, the CDR3 is TGTGCCAGCAGTACTCTAGCAGATACGCAGTATTTT. Residues: CASSTLADTQYF.

This clone was counted a single time. The V and J genes are TRBV5-4 and TRBJ2-1; 8 bases are a match to TRBD1. The ends lost 4 bases at V and 2 bases at J; junction bases unmatched: 5. Germline V CDR1 and CDR2: SGHNT, YYREEE (reference sequence). The CDR3 is made up of 15 amino acids. The CDR3 DNA reads as TGTGCCAGCAGCAGACGGGACAGGACCTACAATGAGCAGTTCTTC. Its translation: CASSRRDRTYNEQFF.

J is TRBJ2-1 and V is TRBV7-2, with 14 bases fitting TRBD2. The CDR3 runs to 16 residues. With V trimmed by 6 bases and J by 7 bases, 8 bases remained unmatched. Germline CDR1 reads SGHTA; CDR2 reads FQGNSA. DNA for the CDR3: TGTGCCAGCAGGCTTCCGGGACTAGCGGGAGTAAATGAGCAGTTCTTC. Translating gives CASRLPGLAGVNEQFF.

This chain connects TRBV2 to TRBJ2-7, with a possible D match to TRBD1 (6 bases). Germline CDR1 reads SNHLY; CDR2 reads FYNNEI. Trimming shortened V by 6 bases and J by 2 bases, and 14 bases separated the two germline ends. The CDR3 is 14 amino acids. The CDR3 nucleotides read TGTGCCAGCAGACCAGGGGTCCAAGCCTACGAGCAGTACTTC. This gives the protein CASRPGVQAYEQYF.

V is TRBV9 and J is TRBJ2-2, with 9 bases matching TRBD2. The CDR3 consists of 16 residues. V lost 0 bases and J lost 2; bases outside the gene matches: 2. The germline CDR1 and CDR2 sequences are SGDLS and YYNGEE. The CDR3: CASSVALAGNTGELFF. Here the CDR3 DNA reads TGTGCCAGCAGCGTAGCGCTAGCGGGAAACACCGGGGAGCTGTTTTTT. Complete variable domain (other parts from reference TRBV9 and TRBJ2-2): DSGVTQTPKHLITATGQRVTLRCSPRSGDLSVYWYQQSLDQGLQFLIQYYNGEERAKGNILERFSAQQFPDLHSELNLSSLELGDSALYFCASSVALAGNTGELFFGEGSRLTVL.

The chain recombines TRBV27 with TRBJ1-6, with 7 bases identical to TRBD1. From germline, CDR1 is MNHEY and CDR2 SMNVEV (reference sequence). The CDR3 totals 16 residues. V was pared by 5 bases and J by 5 bases, with 9 bases of the junction left unmatched. CDR3 nucleotide sequence: TGTGCCAGCAGTCACCTAACCGGGACAGATAATTCACCCCTCCACTTT. Residues: CASSHLTGTDNSPLHF.

In this sample, this clone turned up once. The V call is TRBV19, the J call TRBJ1-5; perhaps TRBD1 as D (6 bases). Deletions cut 6 bases from V and 2 bases from J, with 14 bases between. Per germline, CDR1 LNHDA and CDR2 SQIVND (reference sequence). The CDR3 loop spans 15 amino acids. The CDR3 region has the DNA TGTGCCAGTAGAGGGTGGGGGCCGGGCAATCAGCCCCAGCATTTT. It translates to CASRGWGPGNQPQHF.

This chain connects TRBV23-1 to TRBJ2-1; 10 bases line up with TRBD2. TRBV23-1 is an ORF, with its function uncertain. J was trimmed by 6 bases and V by 0 bases; bases with no gene match: 5. The CDR3 consists of 16 residues. The CDR3 protein is CASSQSTAGGGNEQFF. Here the CDR3 DNA reads TGCGCCAGCAGTCAATCAACAGCGGGAGGGGGCAATGAGCAGTTCTTC.

V usage is TRBV19 and J usage is TRBJ1-5; D is uncertain. This CDR3 region has 15 residues. Trimming took 2 bases from V and 3 from J, leaving 11 bases between them. The V gene's germline CDR1 is LNHDA and CDR2 SQIVND (reference sequence). The CDR3 is CASSITGRVNQPQHF. CDR3 nucleotide sequence: TGTGCCAGTAGTATAACGGGGAGGGTCAATCAGCCCCAGCATTTT.

The chain is built from TRBV7-2 and TRBJ2-7; maybe TRBD2 (6 bases). Germline V lookup: CDR1 SGHTA, CDR2 FQGNSA. V was shortened by 5 bases and J by 3 bases, with 14 bases between the two germline ends. The CDR3 is 14 residues long. CDR3 sequence (DNA): TGTGCCAGCAGCCTTACGTTGACTAGCTACGAGCAGTACTTC. It is translated as CASSLTLTSYEQYF.

This clone was observed a handful of times. V is TRBV6-1 and J is TRBJ2-6; tentative D call: TRBD1 (5 bases). Germline V lookup: CDR1 MNHNS, CDR2 SASEGT. The CDR3 consists of 17 residues. Trimming pared 2 bases from V and 0 bases from J, leaving 11 bases between. CDR3 nucleotide sequence: TGTGCCAGCAGTGAAAGGGGCGGTTACTCTGGGGCCAACGTCCTGACTTTC. Protein sequence: CASSERGGYSGANVLTF.

The chain recombines TRBV7-2 with TRBJ1-6, with D possibly matching TRBD1 (6 bases). The germline V gene encodes CDR1 SGHTA and CDR2 FQGNSA. The germline V and J ends were trimmed by 1 base and 4 bases, with 11 bases remaining between them. The CDR3 is 16 amino acids. CDR3 loop: CASSLEDRYYNSPLHF. CDR3 in DNA: TGTGCCAGCAGCTTAGAGGACAGATATTATAATTCACCCCTCCACTTT.

This clone appeared a few times. The rearrangement uses TRBV11-2 and TRBJ2-6; no clear D gene. V was cut by 5 bases and J by 0 bases, with 8 bases left in between. The length of the CDR3 is 15 residues. CDR1 SGHAT and CDR2 FQNNGV come from the germline V gene. CDR3 sequence: CASSLRYSGANVLTF. DNA for the CDR3: TGTGCCAGCAGCCTCAGATACTCTGGGGCCAACGTCCTGACTTTC.

The J gene is TRBJ2-3, the V gene TRBV28, with 11 bases identical to TRBD2. The length of the CDR3 is 16 residues. J lost 2 bases, V lost 5 bases, and 6 bases had no gene match. CDR1 and CDR2 (germline): MDHEN, SYDVKM. DNA of the CDR3: TGTGCCAGCAGTCCTTCTAGCGGGAGGCCCACAGATACGCAGTATTTT. Residues: CASSPSSGRPTDTQYF. Drawing the rest from reference TRBV28 and TRBJ2-3, the complete variable domain is DVKVTQSSRYLVKRTGEKVFLECVQDMDHENMFWYRQDPGLGLRLIYFSYDVKMKEKGDIPEGYSVSREKKERFSLILESASTNQTSMYLCASSPSSGRPTDTQYFGPGTRLTVL.

V is TRBV29-1 and J is TRBJ2-1; D possibly corresponds to TRBD1 (7 bases). Germline lookup yields CDR1 SQVTM and CDR2 ANQGSEA. V was pared by 3 bases and J by 2 bases, with 17 bases between. CDR3 length: 16 amino acids. The CDR3 DNA reads TGCAGCGTTGAGATGAGGGCAGGGGGGCCCTACAATGAGCAGTTCTTC. This sequence encodes CSVEMRAGGPYNEQFF.

The rearrangement uses TRBV4-1 and TRBJ1-2, with a weak D call TRBD1 (6 bases). Trimming took off 6 bases at V and 6 bases at J, with 23 bases between the two ends. Germline CDR1 is MGHRA and CDR2 is YSYEKL. The CDR3 loop spans 16 amino acids. CDR3 DNA: TGCGCCAGCAGACATCCGGGACACCCGAAGGTCAATGGCTACACCTTC. Protein: CASRHPGHPKVNGYTF.

The chain couples TRBV2 to TRBJ1-6, with 9 bases identical to TRBD1. Germline V lookup: CDR1 SNHLY, CDR2 FYNNEI. With 2 bases clipped from V and 4 bases from J, the junction kept 15 bases outside the gene matches. The CDR3 is 20 amino acids. The DNA of the CDR3 is TGTGCCAGCAGTGAAAAGGACAGGGGCCGATCCGCGAGGTATAATTCACCCCTCCACTTT. Its protein product is CASSEKDRGRSARYNSPLHF.

V is TRBV28 and J is TRBJ2-3, with TRBD2 identical over 12 bases. J lost 0 bases, V lost 7 bases, and 20 bases had no gene match. The CDR3 runs to 21 residues. Germline V gives CDR1 MDHEN, CDR2 SYDVKM. CDR3 bases: TGTGCCAGCAACCTACCGGGGGTTAGGACTAGCGGGACTAATAGCACAGATACGCAGTATTTT. It translates to CASNLPGVRTSGTNSTDTQYF.

This sequence joins TRBV7-2 and TRBJ2-3, with TRBD2 matching 12 bases. With 6 bases clipped from V and 14 bases from J, the junction kept 6 bases outside the gene matches. CDR1 and CDR2 (germline): SGHTA, FQGNSA. This CDR3 has 12 amino acids. CDR3 loop: CASRLLAGGLYF. Written as DNA, the CDR3 is TGTGCCAGCAGGCTACTAGCGGGAGGATTGTATTTT.

This clone was seen a few times. CDR3 loop: CASSLALANTEAFF. The CDR3 DNA reads TGTGCCAGCAGCTTGGCTTTGGCCAACACTGAAGCTTTCTTT. The chain has TRBV5-5 and TRBJ1-1, with unresolved D. Germline V gives CDR1 SGHKS, CDR2 YYEKEE (reference sequence). Trimming removed 0 bases at V and 2 bases at J, with 8 bases between. This CDR3 region has 14 residues.

V usage is TRBV30 and J usage is TRBJ2-1; weak D call: TRBD2 (5 bases). Trimming pared 6 bases from V and 8 bases from J, leaving 14 bases between. Germline V gene data show CDR1 as GTSNPN and CDR2 as SVGIG (reference sequence). The CDR3 has 12 amino acids. The CDR3 DNA reads as TGTGCCTGTGGACTGGATTTGGATGAGCAGTTCTTC. Amino acids: CACGLDLDEQFF.

This clone occurred once. This chain links TRBV6-4 with TRBJ1-1, with D maybe TRBD1 (6 bases). In germline, CDR1 is MRHNA, CDR2 SNTAGT. The CDR3 has 13 amino acids. With 6 bases removed from V and 4 bases from J, the gap between germline ends came to 12 bases. The CDR3 DNA reads as TGTGCCAGCAGCTCCGCCAGGGGCACTGAAGCTTTCTTT. The encoded protein is CASSSARGTEAFF.

V is TRBV4-1 and J is TRBJ1-2; maybe TRBD1 (6 bases). The V and J ends lost 0 bases and 4 bases respectively, with 15 bases between them. Looked up from germline, CDR1 is MGHRA and CDR2 is YSYEKL. The CDR3 loop spans 16 amino acids. For the CDR3, the DNA is TGCGCCAGCAGCCAAGATGTGGGCAGGGGCGGCTATGGCTACACCTTC. It is translated as CASSQDVGRGGYGYTF.

The chain uses TRBV5-4 and TRBJ2-2, with 9 bases lining up with TRBD2. Germline assignment: CDR1 SGHNT and CDR2 YYREEE (reference sequence). Unmatched junction bases numbered 14, after V lost 7 bases and J lost 1 base. CDR3 length: 18 amino acids. This CDR3 is CASERGRGAPVNTGELFF. The DNA for the CDR3 is TGTGCCAGCGAACGCGGGAGGGGAGCCCCGGTGAACACCGGGGAGCTGTTTTTT.

The chain carries TRBV5-6 and TRBJ2-5; weak D call: TRBD1 (6 bases). There are 13 residues in the CDR3. Germline CDR1 and CDR2: SGHDT and YYEEEE. With 4 bases removed from V and 2 bases from J, the gap between germline ends came to 9 bases. The CDR3, as DNA: TGTGCCAGCAGCGAGGGACAACAAGAGACCCAGTACTTC. Its protein product is CASSEGQQETQYF.